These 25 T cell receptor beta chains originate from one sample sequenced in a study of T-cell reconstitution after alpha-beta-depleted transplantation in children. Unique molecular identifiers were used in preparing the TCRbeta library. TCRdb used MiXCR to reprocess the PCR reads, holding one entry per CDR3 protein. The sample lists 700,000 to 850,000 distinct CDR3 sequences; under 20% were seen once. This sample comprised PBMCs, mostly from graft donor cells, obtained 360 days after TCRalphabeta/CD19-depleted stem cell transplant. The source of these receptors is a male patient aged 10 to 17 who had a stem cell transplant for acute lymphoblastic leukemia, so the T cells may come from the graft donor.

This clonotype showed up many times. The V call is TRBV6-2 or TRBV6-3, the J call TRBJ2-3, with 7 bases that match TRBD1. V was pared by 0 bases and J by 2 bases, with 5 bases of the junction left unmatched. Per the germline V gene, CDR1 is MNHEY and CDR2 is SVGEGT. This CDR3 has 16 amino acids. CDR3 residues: CASSYSGQELTDTQYF. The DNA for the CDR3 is TGTGCCAGCAGTTACTCCGGACAGGAACTCACAGATACGCAGTATTTT.

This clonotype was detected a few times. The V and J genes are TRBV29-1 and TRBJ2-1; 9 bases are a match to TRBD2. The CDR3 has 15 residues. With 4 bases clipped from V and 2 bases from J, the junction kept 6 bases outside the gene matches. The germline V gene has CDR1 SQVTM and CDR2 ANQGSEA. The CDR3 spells CSVAQLAGAYNEQFF. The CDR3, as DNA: TGCAGCGTTGCCCAACTAGCGGGTGCCTACAATGAGCAGTTCTTC.

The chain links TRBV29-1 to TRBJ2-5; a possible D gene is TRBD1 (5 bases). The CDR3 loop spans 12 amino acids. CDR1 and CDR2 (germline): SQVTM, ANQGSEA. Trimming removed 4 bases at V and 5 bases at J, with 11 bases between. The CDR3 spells CSVAGGAETQYF. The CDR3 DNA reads TGCAGCGTTGCTGGTGGGGCGGAGACCCAGTACTTC.

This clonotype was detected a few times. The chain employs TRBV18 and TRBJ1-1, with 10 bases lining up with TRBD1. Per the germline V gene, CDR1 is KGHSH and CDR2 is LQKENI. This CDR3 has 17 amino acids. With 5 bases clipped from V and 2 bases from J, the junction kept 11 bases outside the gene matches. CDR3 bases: TGTGCCAGCTCATCAAACTACGGGACAGGGGTAAACACTGAAGCTTTCTTT. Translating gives CASSSNYGTGVNTEAFF. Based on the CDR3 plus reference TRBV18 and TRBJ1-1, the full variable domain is NAGVMQNPRHLVRRRGQEARLRCSPMKGHSHVYWYRQLPEEGLKFMVYLQKENIIDESGMPKERFSAEFPKEGPSILRIQQVVRGDSAAYFCASSSNYGTGVNTEAFFGQGTRLTVV.

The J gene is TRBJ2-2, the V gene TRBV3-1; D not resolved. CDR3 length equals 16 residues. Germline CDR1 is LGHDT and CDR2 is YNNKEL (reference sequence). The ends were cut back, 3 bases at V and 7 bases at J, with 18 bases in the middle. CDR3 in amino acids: CASSHPRMVGVGELFF. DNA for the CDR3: TGTGCCAGCAGCCATCCCCGGATGGTCGGTGTCGGGGAGCTGTTTTTT. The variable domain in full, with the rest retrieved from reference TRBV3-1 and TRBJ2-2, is DTAVSQTPKYLVTQMGNDKSIKCEQNLGHDTMYWYKQDSKKFLKIMFSYNNKELIINETVPNRFSPKSPDKAHLNLHINSLELGDSAVYFCASSHPRMVGVGELFFGEGSRLTVL.

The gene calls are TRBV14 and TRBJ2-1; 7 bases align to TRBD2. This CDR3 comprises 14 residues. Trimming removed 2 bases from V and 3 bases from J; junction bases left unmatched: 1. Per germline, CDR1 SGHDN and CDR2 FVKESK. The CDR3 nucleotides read TGTGCCAGCAGCCAACGGGACTACTACAATGAGCAGTTCTTC. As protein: CASSQRDYYNEQFF. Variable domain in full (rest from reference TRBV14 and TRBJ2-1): EAGVTQFPSHSVIEKGQTVTLRCDPISGHDNLYWYRRVMGKEIKFLLHFVKESKQDESGMPNNRFLAERTGGTYSTLKVQPAELEDSGVYFCASSQRDYYNEQFFGPGTRLTVL.

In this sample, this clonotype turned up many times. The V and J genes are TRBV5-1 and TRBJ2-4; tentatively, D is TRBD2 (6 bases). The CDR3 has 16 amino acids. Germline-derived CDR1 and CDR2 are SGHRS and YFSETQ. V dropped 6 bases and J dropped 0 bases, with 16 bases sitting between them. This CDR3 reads CASNDGSLLAKNIQYF. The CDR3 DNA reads TGCGCCAGCAATGACGGGAGTCTACTAGCCAAAAACATTCAGTACTTC.

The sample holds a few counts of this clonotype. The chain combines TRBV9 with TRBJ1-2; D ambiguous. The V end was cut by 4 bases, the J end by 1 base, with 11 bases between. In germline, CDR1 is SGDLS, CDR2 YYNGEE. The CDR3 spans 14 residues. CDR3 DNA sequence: TGTGCCAGCAGCCCCCGGATTGGTAACTATGGCTACACCTTC. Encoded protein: CASSPRIGNYGYTF.

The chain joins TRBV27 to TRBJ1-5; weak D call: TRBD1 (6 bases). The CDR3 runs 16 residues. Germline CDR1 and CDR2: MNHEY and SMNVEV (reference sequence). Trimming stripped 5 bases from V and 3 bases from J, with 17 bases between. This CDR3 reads CASSARGRGDNQPQHF. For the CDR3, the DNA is TGTGCCAGCAGTGCCCGGGGCAGGGGCGACAATCAGCCCCAGCATTTT.

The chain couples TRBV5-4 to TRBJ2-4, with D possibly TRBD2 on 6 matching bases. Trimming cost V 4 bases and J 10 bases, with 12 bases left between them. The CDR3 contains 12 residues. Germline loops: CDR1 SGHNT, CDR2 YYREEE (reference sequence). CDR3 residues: CASSLGTGIQYF. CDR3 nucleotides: TGTGCCAGCAGCCTGGGGACTGGGATTCAGTACTTC.

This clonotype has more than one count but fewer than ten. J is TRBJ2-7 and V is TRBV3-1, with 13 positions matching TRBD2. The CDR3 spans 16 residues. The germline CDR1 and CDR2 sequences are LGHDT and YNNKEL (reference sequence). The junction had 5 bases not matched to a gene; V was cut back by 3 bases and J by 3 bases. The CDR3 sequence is CASSHPGLAGVYEQYF. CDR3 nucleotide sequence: TGTGCCAGCAGCCATCCTGGACTAGCGGGAGTCTACGAGCAGTACTTC.

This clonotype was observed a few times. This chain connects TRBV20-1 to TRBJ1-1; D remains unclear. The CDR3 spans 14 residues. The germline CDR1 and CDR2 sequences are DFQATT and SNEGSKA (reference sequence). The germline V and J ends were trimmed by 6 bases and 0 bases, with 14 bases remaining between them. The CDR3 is CSAMKPRVNTEAFF. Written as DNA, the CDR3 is TGCAGTGCCATGAAGCCTCGGGTGAACACTGAAGCTTTCTTT.

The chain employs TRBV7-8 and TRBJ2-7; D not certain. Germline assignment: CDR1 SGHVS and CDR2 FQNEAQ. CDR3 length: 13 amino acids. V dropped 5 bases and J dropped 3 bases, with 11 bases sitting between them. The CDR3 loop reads CASSPTVFYEQYF. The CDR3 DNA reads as TGTGCCAGCAGCCCTACAGTTTTCTACGAGCAGTACTTC.

The CDR3 nucleotides are TGCAGTGCTAGTCTGTGGCTTTTTAGCTCCTACGAGCAGTACTTC. This gives the protein CSASLWLFSSYEQYF. This sequence joins TRBV20-1 and TRBJ2-7; D unresolved. V was clipped by 3 bases and J by 0 bases, with 15 bases between them. Germline CDR1 reads DFQATT; CDR2 reads SNEGSKA (reference sequence). This CDR3 contains 15 residues.

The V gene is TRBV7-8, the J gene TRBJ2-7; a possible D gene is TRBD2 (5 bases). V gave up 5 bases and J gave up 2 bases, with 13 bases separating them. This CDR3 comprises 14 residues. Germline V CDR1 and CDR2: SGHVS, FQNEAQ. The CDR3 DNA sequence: TGTGCCAGCAGCCCGATAGACGGGGCCTACGAGCAGTACTTC. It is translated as CASSPIDGAYEQYF. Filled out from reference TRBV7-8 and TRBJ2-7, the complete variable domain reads GAGVSQSPRYKVAKRGQDVALRCDPISGHVSLFWYQQALGQGPEFLTYFQNEAQLDKSGLPSDRFFAERPEGSVSTLKIQRTQQEDSAVYLCASSPIDGAYEQYFGPGTRLTVT.

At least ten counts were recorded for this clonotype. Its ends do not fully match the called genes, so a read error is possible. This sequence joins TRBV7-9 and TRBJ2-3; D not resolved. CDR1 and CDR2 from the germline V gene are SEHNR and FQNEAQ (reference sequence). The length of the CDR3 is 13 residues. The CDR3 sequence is CASSRTGADTQYF. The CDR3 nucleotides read TGCGCCAGCAGCAGGACGGGTGCAGATACGCAGTATTTT.

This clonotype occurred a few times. The CDR3 is CATSRGVNRGGNQPQHF. The CDR3 DNA reads TGTGCCACCAGCAGAGGGGTCAATAGGGGAGGCAATCAGCCCCAGCATTTT. The chain combines TRBV15 with TRBJ1-5; TRBD1 is a possible D gene (5 bases). This CDR3 has 17 residues. V was shortened by 1 base and J by 2 bases, with 15 bases between the two germline ends. Germline-derived CDR1 and CDR2 are LNHNV and YYDKDF (reference sequence). Drawing the rest from reference TRBV15 and TRBJ1-5, the complete variable domain is DAMVIQNPRYQVTQFGKPVTLSCSQTLNHNVMYWYQQKSSQAPKLLFHYYDKDFNNEADTPDNFQSRRPNTSFCFLDIRSPGLGDTAMYLCATSRGVNRGGNQPQHFGDGTRLSIL.

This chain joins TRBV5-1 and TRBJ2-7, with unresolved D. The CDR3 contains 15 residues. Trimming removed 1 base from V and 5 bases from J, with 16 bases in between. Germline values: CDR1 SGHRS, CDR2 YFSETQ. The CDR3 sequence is CASSLTVYPYHEQYF. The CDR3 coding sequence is TGCGCCAGCAGCTTGACAGTGTATCCCTACCACGAGCAGTACTTC.

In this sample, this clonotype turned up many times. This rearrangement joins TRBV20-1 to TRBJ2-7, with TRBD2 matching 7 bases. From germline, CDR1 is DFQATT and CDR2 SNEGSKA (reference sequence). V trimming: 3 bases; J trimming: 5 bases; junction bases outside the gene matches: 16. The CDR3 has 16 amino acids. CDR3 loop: CSARRRLAAYVHEQYF. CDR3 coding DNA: TGCAGTGCTAGGCGCAGACTAGCTGCGTATGTTCACGAGCAGTACTTC.

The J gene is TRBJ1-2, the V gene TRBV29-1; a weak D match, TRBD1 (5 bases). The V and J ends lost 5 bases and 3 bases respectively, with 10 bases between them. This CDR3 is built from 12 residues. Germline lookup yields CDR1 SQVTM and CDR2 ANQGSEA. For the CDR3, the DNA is TGCAGCGTTCGCGGGGCCGACTATGGCTACACCTTC. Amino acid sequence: CSVRGADYGYTF.

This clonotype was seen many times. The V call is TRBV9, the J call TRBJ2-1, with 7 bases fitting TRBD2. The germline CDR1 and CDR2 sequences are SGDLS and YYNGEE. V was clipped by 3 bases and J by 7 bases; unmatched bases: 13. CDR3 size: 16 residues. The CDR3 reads CASSAWWREGLNEQFF. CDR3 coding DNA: TGTGCCAGCAGCGCCTGGTGGAGGGAGGGCCTAAATGAGCAGTTCTTC.

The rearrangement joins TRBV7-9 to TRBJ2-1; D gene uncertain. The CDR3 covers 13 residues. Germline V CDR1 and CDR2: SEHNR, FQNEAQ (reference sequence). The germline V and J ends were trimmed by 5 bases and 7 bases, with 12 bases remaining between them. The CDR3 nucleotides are TGTGCCAGCAGCCCGGCTGGCAGGAATGAGCAGTTCTTC. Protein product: CASSPAGRNEQFF.

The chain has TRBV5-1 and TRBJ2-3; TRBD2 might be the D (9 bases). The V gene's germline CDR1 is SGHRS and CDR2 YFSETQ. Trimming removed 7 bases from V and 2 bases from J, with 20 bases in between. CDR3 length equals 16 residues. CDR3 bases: TGCGCCAGCGCGGGGGGGACAGGCGGCTACACAGATACGCAGTATTTT. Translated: CASAGGTGGYTDTQYF.

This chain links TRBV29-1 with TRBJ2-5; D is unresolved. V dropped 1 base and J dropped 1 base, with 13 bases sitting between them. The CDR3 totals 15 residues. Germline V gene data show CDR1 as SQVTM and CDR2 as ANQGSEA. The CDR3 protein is CSVEGPGDSQETQYF. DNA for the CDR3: TGCAGCGTTGAAGGCCCCGGCGACTCCCAAGAGACCCAGTACTTC.

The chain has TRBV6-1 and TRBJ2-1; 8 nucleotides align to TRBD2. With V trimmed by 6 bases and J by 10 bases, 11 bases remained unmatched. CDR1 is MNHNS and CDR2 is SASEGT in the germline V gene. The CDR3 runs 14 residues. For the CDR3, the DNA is TGTGCCAGCAGCCCCCTCGGGACTAGAGGCGAGCAGTTCTTC. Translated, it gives CASSPLGTRGEQFF.